Listed below are T cell receptor beta chains from one sample, sequenced in a study of technical replicates of blood from several donors. Sequencing was performed with immunoSEQ multiplex PCR; in TCRdb, only in-frame clones are kept and a portion is missing. The sample holds 65,000 to 90,000 clones, around 94% seen once. The sequenced sample was T cells isolated from PBMCs. The receptors were sampled from a human donor in good health. The CDR3 runs from the conserved cysteine through the conserved F or W. Each record gives: clone size, V gene, D gene, CDR3 length, J gene, CDR3 DNA, CDR3 protein. A D gene is named only where the DNA matches it firmly. Clone size, where shown, is once, few, many, or a class for clones that have expanded.

abundance: -
v_gene: TRBV7-3
d_gene: -
len: 13
j_gene: TRBJ1-5
CDR3nt: TGTGCCAGCAGCTTGTCCAGTAATCAGCCCCAGCATTTT
CDR3aa: CASSLSSNQPQHF

abundance: -
v_gene: TRBV19
d_gene: -
len: 13
j_gene: TRBJ2-2
CDR3nt: TGTGCCATGGGAGGCGCCAACCGCGGGGAGCTGTTTTTT
CDR3aa: CAMGGANRGELFF

abundance: few
v_gene: TRBV30
d_gene: -
len: 15
j_gene: TRBJ1-4
CDR3nt: TGTGCCTGGAGTCGGGGAGAGGGAACTAATGAAAAACTGTTTTTT
CDR3aa: CAWSRGEGTNEKLFF

abundance: -
v_gene: TRBV9
d_gene: -
len: 14
j_gene: TRBJ2-3
CDR3nt: TGTGCCAGCAGCGTAGACTCATTCACAGATACGCAGTATTTT
CDR3aa: CASSVDSFTDTQYF

abundance: -
v_gene: TRBV7-9
d_gene: -
len: 13
j_gene: TRBJ1-4
CDR3nt: TGTGCCAGCAGCTTGTTGCGGGATGAAAAACTGTTTTTT
CDR3aa: CASSLLRDEKLFF

abundance: -
v_gene: TRBV9
d_gene: TRBD1
len: 14
j_gene: TRBJ1-1
CDR3nt: TGTGCCAGCAGCTATGGGACAGGGCAAGGGGGAGCTTTCTTT
CDR3aa: CASSYGTGQGGAFF

abundance: -
v_gene: TRBV6-5
d_gene: TRBD1
len: 16
j_gene: TRBJ2-1
CDR3nt: TGTGCCAGCAGTTACTTTGACAGGGGTGAGGAAAATGAGCAGTTCTTC
CDR3aa: CASSYFDRGEENEQFF

abundance: once
v_gene: TRBV19
d_gene: TRBD1
len: 16
j_gene: TRBJ2-5
CDR3nt: TGTGCCAGTAGTCTGACCCGGGACAGGGGGCTGGAGACCCAGTACTTC
CDR3aa: CASSLTRDRGLETQYF

abundance: once
v_gene: TRBV7-3
d_gene: -
len: 14
j_gene: TRBJ2-2
CDR3nt: TGTGCCAGCAGCTTATATTTCGACACCGGGGAGCTGTTTTTT
CDR3aa: CASSLYFDTGELFF

abundance: once
v_gene: TRBV4-3
d_gene: -
len: 16
j_gene: TRBJ2-7
CDR3nt: TGCGCCAGCAGCCAAGATGCCGGCGGCCTCCCCTACGAGCAGTACTTC
CDR3aa: CASSQDAGGLPYEQYF

abundance: -
v_gene: TRBV20-1
d_gene: -
len: 11
j_gene: TRBJ2-2
CDR3nt: TGCAGTGCTGGGAGGAACGGGGAGCTGTTTTTT
CDR3aa: CSAGRNGELFF

abundance: -
v_gene: TRBV19
d_gene: TRBD2
len: 14
j_gene: TRBJ2-7
CDR3nt: TGTGCCAGTAGTTCCATAGCGGGAGGGTACGAGCAGTACTTC
CDR3aa: CASSSIAGGYEQYF

abundance: -
v_gene: TRBV9
d_gene: TRBD1
len: 13
j_gene: TRBJ2-2
CDR3nt: TGTGCCAGCAGCGTGACAGGGGCGGGGGAGCTGTTTTTT
CDR3aa: CASSVTGAGELFF

abundance: once
v_gene: TRBV7-2
d_gene: TRBD1
len: 14
j_gene: TRBJ2-7
CDR3nt: TGTGCCAGCAGCGGTAGGGACAGTTCCTACGAGCAGTACTTC
CDR3aa: CASSGRDSSYEQYF

abundance: -
v_gene: TRBV7-9
d_gene: TRBD1
len: 14
j_gene: TRBJ2-5
CDR3nt: TGTGCCAGCAGCAGGGGACAGGGAATAGAGACCCAGTACTTC
CDR3aa: CASSRGQGIETQYF

abundance: -
v_gene: TRBV11-1
d_gene: -
len: 11
j_gene: TRBJ1-1
CDR3nt: TGTGCCAGCAGCTCCCTTAATAGAGCTTTCTTT
CDR3aa: CASSSLNRAFF

abundance: once
v_gene: TRBV9
d_gene: TRBD2
len: 16
j_gene: TRBJ2-7
CDR3nt: TGTGCCAGCAGCGTAGATCCGGGGACTAGCAAGTACGAGCAGTACTTC
CDR3aa: CASSVDPGTSKYEQYF

abundance: -
v_gene: TRBV27
d_gene: -
len: 14
j_gene: TRBJ1-4
CDR3nt: TGTGCCAGCAGTTTAACCGGGAGTAATGAAAAACTGTTTTTT
CDR3aa: CASSLTGSNEKLFF

abundance: -
v_gene: TRBV6-7
d_gene: TRBD2
len: 18
j_gene: TRBJ2-1
CDR3nt: TGTGCCAGCAGTTACTTGGGGGCTAGCGGGAGGGTTATGAATGAGCAGTTCTTC
CDR3aa: CASSYLGASGRVMNEQFF

abundance: few
v_gene: TRBV5-8
d_gene: -
len: 14
j_gene: TRBJ1-1
CDR3nt: TGTGCCAGCAGCTTGTGGGGCCGGAACACTGAAGCTTTCTTT
CDR3aa: CASSLWGRNTEAFF

abundance: -
v_gene: TRBV19
d_gene: -
len: 13
j_gene: TRBJ2-3
CDR3nt: TGTGCCAGTAGTCCCGGAAAGGGAGGTACGCAGTATTTT
CDR3aa: CASSPGKGGTQYF

abundance: -
v_gene: TRBV7-9
d_gene: -
len: 17
j_gene: TRBJ2-7
CDR3nt: TGTGCCAGCAGCTTAGGCTCTGGGTCGGGATTGCGCTACGAGCAGTACTTC
CDR3aa: CASSLGSGSGLRYEQYF

abundance: -
v_gene: TRBV10-3
d_gene: TRBD2
len: 17
j_gene: TRBJ2-1
CDR3nt: TGTGCCATCAGTGACCACATAAGCGGGAGACACTACAATGAGCAGTTCTTC
CDR3aa: CAISDHISGRHYNEQFF

abundance: -
v_gene: TRBV7-3
d_gene: TRBD2
len: 15
j_gene: TRBJ2-5
CDR3nt: TGTGCCAGCAGCCAGGGACTAGCGGGAAAAGAGACCCAGTACTTC
CDR3aa: CASSQGLAGKETQYF

abundance: -
v_gene: TRBV13
d_gene: -
len: 10
j_gene: TRBJ1-1
CDR3nt: TGTGCCAGCAGTTACGTTGAGGCTTTCTTT
CDR3aa: CASSYVEAFF

abundance: -
v_gene: TRBV9
d_gene: TRBD2
len: 14
j_gene: TRBJ2-3
CDR3nt: TGTGCCAGCAGCGTGAGCGGGAGGACAGATACGCAGTATTTT
CDR3aa: CASSVSGRTDTQYF

abundance: -
v_gene: TRBV9
d_gene: -
len: 15
j_gene: TRBJ1-4
CDR3nt: TGTGCCAGCAGCCCCTATCCCGGTATGCGGGAAAAACTGTTTTTT
CDR3aa: CASSPYPGMREKLFF

abundance: -
v_gene: TRBV19
d_gene: TRBD2
len: 15
j_gene: TRBJ2-1
CDR3nt: TGTGCCAGTAATCCAGGGACTAGCGGGAGGTATGAGCAGTTCTTC
CDR3aa: CASNPGTSGRYEQFF

abundance: -
v_gene: TRBV2
d_gene: TRBD1
len: 14
j_gene: TRBJ1-5
CDR3nt: TGTGCCAGCAGCCCCGGGACAGGGGGAAGGCCCCAGCATTTT
CDR3aa: CASSPGTGGRPQHF

abundance: -
v_gene: TRBV30
d_gene: TRBD2
len: 16
j_gene: TRBJ2-3
CDR3nt: TGTGCCTGGATTTCTGGGACTAGCGTATACACAGATACGCAGTATTTT
CDR3aa: CAWISGTSVYTDTQYF

abundance: -
v_gene: TRBV28
d_gene: TRBD2
len: 14
j_gene: TRBJ2-7
CDR3nt: TGTGCCAGCAGTGTCGGGACTAGCGGGGTTAAAGGGGACTTC
CDR3aa: CASSVGTSGVKGDF

abundance: -
v_gene: TRBV9
d_gene: -
len: 14
j_gene: TRBJ1-2
CDR3nt: TGTGCCAGCAGCGTAGACGGGACTCACTATGGCTACACCTTC
CDR3aa: CASSVDGTHYGYTF

abundance: once
v_gene: TRBV2
d_gene: TRBD2
len: 15
j_gene: TRBJ2-7
CDR3nt: TGTGCCAGCAGTTCGACTAGCGGCTATACCTACGAGCAGTACTTC
CDR3aa: CASSSTSGYTYEQYF

abundance: -
v_gene: TRBV2
d_gene: TRBD1
len: 11
j_gene: TRBJ1-2
CDR3nt: TGTGCCAGCAACGAGGGACAGGGCTACACCTTC
CDR3aa: CASNEGQGYTF

abundance: -
v_gene: TRBV30
d_gene: -
len: 12
j_gene: TRBJ1-2
CDR3nt: TGTGCCTGGAAAGTGGGGCCGTATGGCTACACCTTC
CDR3aa: CAWKVGPYGYTF

abundance: -
v_gene: TRBV6-6
d_gene: -
len: 15
j_gene: TRBJ2-1
CDR3nt: TGTGCCAGCAGTGTGGACCGGGACTTCTACAATGAGCAGTTCTTC
CDR3aa: CASSVDRDFYNEQFF

abundance: -
v_gene: TRBV13
d_gene: TRBD1
len: 14
j_gene: TRBJ2-1
CDR3nt: TGTGCCAGCAGCTCAGGGGGCAGGGGGAATGAGCAGTTCTTC
CDR3aa: CASSSGGRGNEQFF

abundance: -
v_gene: TRBV5-1
d_gene: TRBD2
len: 16
j_gene: TRBJ2-5
CDR3nt: TGCGCCAGCAGCTCCCTACTAGCGGGAAGGACGAAGACCCAGTACTTC
CDR3aa: CASSSLLAGRTKTQYF

abundance: once
v_gene: TRBV7-9
d_gene: -
len: 15
j_gene: TRBJ2-5
CDR3nt: TGTGCCAGCAGCTTAGGCAGTACACATCAAGAGACCCAGTACTTC
CDR3aa: CASSLGSTHQETQYF

abundance: once
v_gene: TRBV19
d_gene: TRBD2
len: 14
j_gene: TRBJ2-1
CDR3nt: TGTGCCAGCCAGGCGGGAGGGTCCTACAATGAGCAGTTCTTC
CDR3aa: CASQAGGSYNEQFF

abundance: -
v_gene: TRBV7-9
d_gene: TRBD2
len: 16
j_gene: TRBJ2-3
CDR3nt: TGTGCCAGCAGCTTAGGACGCGGGAGGGAATTAGATACGCAGTATTTT
CDR3aa: CASSLGRGRELDTQYF

abundance: -
v_gene: TRBV28
d_gene: TRBD1
len: 15
j_gene: TRBJ1-4
CDR3nt: TGTGCCAGCAGTGACGCCGGGACAGATAATGAAAAACTGTTTTTT
CDR3aa: CASSDAGTDNEKLFF

abundance: -
v_gene: TRBV5-1
d_gene: TRBD1
len: 14
j_gene: TRBJ1-5
CDR3nt: TGCGCCAGCAGCCCTACAGGGGGCAATCAGCCCCAGCATTTT
CDR3aa: CASSPTGGNQPQHF

abundance: -
v_gene: TRBV30
d_gene: -
len: 13
j_gene: TRBJ1-1
CDR3nt: TGTGCCTGGACAGGGGCAATGAACACTGAAGCTTTCTTT
CDR3aa: CAWTGAMNTEAFF

abundance: -
v_gene: TRBV30
d_gene: -
len: 14
j_gene: TRBJ2-3
CDR3nt: TGTGCCTGGAGTATAACTAGTTCGAAAGATACGCAGTATTTT
CDR3aa: CAWSITSSKDTQYF

abundance: -
v_gene: TRBV13
d_gene: TRBD2
len: 18
j_gene: TRBJ2-7
CDR3nt: TGTGCCAGCAGCTCCGCCGGGACTAGCGGGAGGGTTGCCTACGAGCAGTACTTC
CDR3aa: CASSSAGTSGRVAYEQYF

abundance: -
v_gene: TRBV2
d_gene: -
len: 12
j_gene: TRBJ2-7
CDR3nt: TGTGCCAGCACTAGCTTCACCTACGAGCAGTACTTC
CDR3aa: CASTSFTYEQYF

abundance: -
v_gene: TRBV7-8
d_gene: -
len: 15
j_gene: TRBJ2-1
CDR3nt: TGTGCCAGCAGCTTAGGGTCCAGCGTCTACAATGAGCAGTTCTTC
CDR3aa: CASSLGSSVYNEQFF

abundance: -
v_gene: TRBV5-1
d_gene: -
len: 11
j_gene: TRBJ2-7
CDR3nt: TGCGCCTCCGGAGTTTCCTACGAGCAGTACTTC
CDR3aa: CASGVSYEQYF

abundance: -
v_gene: TRBV28
d_gene: TRBD1
len: 14
j_gene: TRBJ2-5
CDR3nt: TGTGCCAGCAGTGAGGGACAGATCCAAGAGACCCAGTACTTC
CDR3aa: CASSEGQIQETQYF

abundance: -
v_gene: TRBV19
d_gene: -
len: 15
j_gene: TRBJ1-2
CDR3nt: TGTGCCAGTAGTATTCTCGGAGGGTACATTGATGGCTACACCTTC
CDR3aa: CASSILGGYIDGYTF

abundance: -
v_gene: TRBV5-1
d_gene: -
len: 14
j_gene: TRBJ2-4
CDR3nt: TGCGCCAGCAGCTTGGCCCTAGCCAAAAACATTCAGTACTTC
CDR3aa: CASSLALAKNIQYF

abundance: -
v_gene: TRBV5-6
d_gene: -
len: 13
j_gene: TRBJ2-7
CDR3nt: TGTGCCAGCATTCTTATGGGGGGTTACGAGCAGTACTTC
CDR3aa: CASILMGGYEQYF